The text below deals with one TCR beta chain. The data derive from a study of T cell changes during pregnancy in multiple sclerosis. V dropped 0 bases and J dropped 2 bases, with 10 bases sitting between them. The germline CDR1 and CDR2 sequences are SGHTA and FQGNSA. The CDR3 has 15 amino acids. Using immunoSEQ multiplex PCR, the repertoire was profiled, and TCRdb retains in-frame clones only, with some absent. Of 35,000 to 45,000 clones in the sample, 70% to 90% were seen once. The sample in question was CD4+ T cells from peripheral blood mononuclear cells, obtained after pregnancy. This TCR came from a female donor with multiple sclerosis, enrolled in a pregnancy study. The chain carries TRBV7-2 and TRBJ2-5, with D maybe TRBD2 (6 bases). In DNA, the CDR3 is TGTGCCAGCAGCTTAGCGGGGGGTCTACAAGAGACCCAGTACTTC. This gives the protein CASSLAGGLQETQYF.